The clone carrying this TCR beta chain was observed a single time. Its matching antigen is unknown. It was second doses at about 4 or about 12 weeks that were pooled. The record originates from a study of T cell responses to AZD1222 COVID-19 vaccine. Notes on the study in general: Donors were largely white British and mainly female; clonal diversity was possibly underestimated. Just 5 to 7 people given AZD1222 tested seropositive at baseline.

Trimming removed 0 bases at V and 6 bases at J, with 8 bases between. Germline CDR1 and CDR2: SGHRS and YFSETQ. This CDR3 comprises 13 residues. The assay was immunoSEQ multiplex PCR, and TCRdb's table has in-frame clones only and misses some. The sample contains tens of thousands of clones, around 80% of which appear only once. V is TRBV5-1 and J is TRBJ2-3; no reliable D call. The TCR comes from an adult who received the AZD1222 COVID-19 vaccine. Sample: peripheral blood, taken 28 days after the second AZD1222 dose. As DNA, the CDR3 is TGCGCCAGCAGCTTGGGAGCTGACGATACGCAGTATTTT. Translated: CASSLGADDTQYF.